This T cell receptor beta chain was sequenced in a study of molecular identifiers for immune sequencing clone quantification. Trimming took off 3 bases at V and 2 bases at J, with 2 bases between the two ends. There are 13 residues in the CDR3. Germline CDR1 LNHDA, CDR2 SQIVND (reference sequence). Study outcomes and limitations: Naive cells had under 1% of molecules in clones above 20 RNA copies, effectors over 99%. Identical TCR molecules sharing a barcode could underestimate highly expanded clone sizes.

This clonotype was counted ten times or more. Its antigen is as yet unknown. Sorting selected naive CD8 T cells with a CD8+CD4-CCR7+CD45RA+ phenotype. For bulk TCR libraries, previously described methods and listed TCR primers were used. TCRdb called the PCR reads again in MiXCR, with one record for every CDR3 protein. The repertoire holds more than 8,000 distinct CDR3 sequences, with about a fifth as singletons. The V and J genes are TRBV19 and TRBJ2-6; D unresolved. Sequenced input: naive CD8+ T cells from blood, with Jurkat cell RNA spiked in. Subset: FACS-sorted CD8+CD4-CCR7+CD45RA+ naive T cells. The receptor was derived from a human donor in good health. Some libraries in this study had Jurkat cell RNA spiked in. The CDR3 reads CASSIPGANVLTF. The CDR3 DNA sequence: TGTGCCAGTAGTATCCCTGGGGCCAACGTCCTGACTTTC.